These T cell receptor beta chains were read from a single sample in a study of blood T cell repertoires in COVID-19. Assay: immunoSEQ multiplex PCR; the TCRdb copy retains only in-frame clones and omits some. The sample lists around 230,000 clones, approximately 83% occurring once. The sequenced sample was peripheral blood. Receptors were obtained from a woman between 40 and 50 years old with active or convalescent COVID-19. The CDR3 runs from the conserved cysteine through the conserved F or W. Fields, in order: CDR3 protein, clone size, V gene, CDR3 length. Clone size is shown for a subset of rows, as once, few, many or a class of expanded clone.

cdr3_aa: CASSPTPGLHSNQPQHF
clone_size: few
v_call: TRBV7-9
cdr3_length: 17

cdr3_aa: CASSSARTSGGKETQYF
clone_size: few
v_call: TRBV5-4
cdr3_length: 17

cdr3_aa: CASSLLVAGGEQFF
clone_size: .
v_call: TRBV5-5
cdr3_length: 14

cdr3_aa: CASSLARGSPYEQYF
clone_size: .
v_call: TRBV5-6
cdr3_length: 15

cdr3_aa: CASSTTGVNSPPHF
clone_size: once
v_call: TRBV21-1
cdr3_length: 14

cdr3_aa: CASSIGTSGRTEFF
clone_size: .
v_call: TRBV7-2
cdr3_length: 14

cdr3_aa: CATSAIEHGANVLTF
clone_size: .
v_call: TRBV24-1
cdr3_length: 15

cdr3_aa: CAWSRQGGAGQPQHF
clone_size: .
v_call: TRBV30
cdr3_length: 15

cdr3_aa: CASSSMEGNQPQHF
clone_size: .
v_call: TRBV9
cdr3_length: 14

cdr3_aa: CASSPLPGGSYNEQFF
clone_size: .
v_call: TRBV9
cdr3_length: 16

cdr3_aa: CASSLSSATPGELFF
clone_size: .
v_call: TRBV7-2
cdr3_length: 15

cdr3_aa: CASSEALPGVGAETQYF
clone_size: .
v_call: TRBV6-1
cdr3_length: 17

cdr3_aa: CASTSPAGQINSPLHF
clone_size: .
v_call: TRBV7-2
cdr3_length: 16

cdr3_aa: CAWGRQSNQPQHF
clone_size: .
v_call: TRBV30
cdr3_length: 13